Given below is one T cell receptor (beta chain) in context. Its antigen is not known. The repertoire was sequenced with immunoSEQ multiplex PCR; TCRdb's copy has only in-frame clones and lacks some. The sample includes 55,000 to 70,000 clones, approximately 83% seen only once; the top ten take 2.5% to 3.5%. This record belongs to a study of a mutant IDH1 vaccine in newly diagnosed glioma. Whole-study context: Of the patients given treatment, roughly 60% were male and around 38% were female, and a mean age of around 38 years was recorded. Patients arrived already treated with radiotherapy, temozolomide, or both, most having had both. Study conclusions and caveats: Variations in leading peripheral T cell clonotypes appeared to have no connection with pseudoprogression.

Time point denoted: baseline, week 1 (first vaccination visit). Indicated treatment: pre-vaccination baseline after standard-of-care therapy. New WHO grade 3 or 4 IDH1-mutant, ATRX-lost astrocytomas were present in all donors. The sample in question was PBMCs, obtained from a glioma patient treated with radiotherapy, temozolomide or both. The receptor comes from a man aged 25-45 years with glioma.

The CDR3 sequence: CASSPEPLGTQYF. In DNA, the CDR3 is TGTGCCAGCAGTCCAGAACCGCTAGGAACCCAGTACTTC. V gene TRBV11-2 combines with J gene TRBJ2-5; no definite D call. CDR1 and CDR2 from the germline V gene are SGHAT and FQNNGV. Deletions cut 6 bases from V and 8 bases from J, with 16 bases between. The CDR3 runs 13 residues.